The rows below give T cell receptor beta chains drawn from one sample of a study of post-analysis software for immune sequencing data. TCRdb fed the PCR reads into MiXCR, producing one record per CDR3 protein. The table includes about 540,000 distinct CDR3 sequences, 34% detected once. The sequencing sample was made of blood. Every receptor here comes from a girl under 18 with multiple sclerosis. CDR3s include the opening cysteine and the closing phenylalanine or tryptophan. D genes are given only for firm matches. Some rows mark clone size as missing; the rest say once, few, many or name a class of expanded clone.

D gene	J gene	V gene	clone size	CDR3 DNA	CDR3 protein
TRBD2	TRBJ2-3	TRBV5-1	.	TGCGCCAGCAGCTTGGGTGCTAGCGGGGGCCCGAAGGATACGCAGTATTTT	CASSLGASGGPKDTQYF
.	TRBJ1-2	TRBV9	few	TGTGCCAGCAGCGTAGTTGGATCAGGAGCATTTGGCTACACCTTC	CASSVVGSGAFGYTF
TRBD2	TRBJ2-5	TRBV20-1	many	TGCAGTGCTAGAGTCAGAGGGACTAGCTGGGAGACCCAGTACTTC	CSARVRGTSWETQYF
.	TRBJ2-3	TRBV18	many	TGTGCCAGCTCACCTCTAGGTAGCACAGATACGCAGTATTTT	CASSPLGSTDTQYF
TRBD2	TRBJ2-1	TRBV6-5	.	TGTGCCAGCAGTTGGGGGACTAGCGGGGGGCCGGGCAGTGAGCAGTTCTTC	CASSWGTSGGPGSEQFF
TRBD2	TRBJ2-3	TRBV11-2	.	TGTGCCAGCAGACCATCCGAAAGCGGGGAGAGCACAGATACGCAGTATTTT	CASRPSESGESTDTQYF
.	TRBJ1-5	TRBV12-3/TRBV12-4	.	TGTGCCAGCAGTCCCAGGGGATTCCAGCCCCAGCATTTT	CASSPRGFQPQHF
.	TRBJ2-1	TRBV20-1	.	TGCAGTGCTCCATCCGTTGGGTCCTACAATGAGCAGTTCTTC	CSAPSVGSYNEQFF
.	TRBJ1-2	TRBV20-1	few	TGCAGTGTCTTATTCAGGACGCGCTACACCTTC	CSVLFRTRYTF
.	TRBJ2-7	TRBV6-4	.	TGTGCCAGCAGTGGTCGGGGACTGGGGAACTACGAGCAGTACTTC	CASSGRGLGNYEQYF
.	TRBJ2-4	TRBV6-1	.	TGTGCCAGCAGCAAGACGGCGGGCCGAGGGTCAAGAAACATTCAGTACTTC	CASSKTAGRGSRNIQYF
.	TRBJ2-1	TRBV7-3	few	TGTGCCAGCAGCGCCCCGACTAGAGGGAATGAGCAGTTCTTC	CASSAPTRGNEQFF
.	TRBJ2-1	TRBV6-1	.	TGTGCCAGCAGTACCCGGGTGTGGGGGGCGGCCTACAATGAGCAGTTCTTC	CASSTRVWGAAYNEQFF
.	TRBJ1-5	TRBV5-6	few	TGTGCCAGCAGCTTGGGACAGGTGGGTCAGCCCCAGCATTTT	CASSLGQVGQPQHF
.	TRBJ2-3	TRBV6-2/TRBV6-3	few	TGTGCCAGCAGTTACTTTTCCGGGGACTTCACAGATACGCAGTATTTT	CASSYFSGDFTDTQYF
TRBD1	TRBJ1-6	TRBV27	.	TGTGCCAGCAGGACGTTAAGACAGGGGGTTTATAATTCACCCCTCCACTTT	CASRTLRQGVYNSPLHF
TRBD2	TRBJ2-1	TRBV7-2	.	TGTGCCAGCAGCCGAGGACTAGCGGGGGCCATCTCCTACAATGAGCAGTTCTTC	CASSRGLAGAISYNEQFF
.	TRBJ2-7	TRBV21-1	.	TGTGCCAGCAGCAAAGATTCTAGCGGGGGCCTCGTAAATAACTCCTACGAGCAGTACTTC	CASSKDSSGGLVNNSYEQYF
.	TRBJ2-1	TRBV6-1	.	TGTGCCAGCAGTGATCAACAGGGATCGTGGGGGAATGAGCAGTTCTTC	CASSDQQGSWGNEQFF
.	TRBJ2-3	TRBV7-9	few	TGTGCCAGCAGCTCAACCGGGCCGGGGACGAAAGATACGCAGTATTTT	CASSSTGPGTKDTQYF
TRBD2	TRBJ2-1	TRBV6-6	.	TGTGCCAGCATCTCGGGGGGGCCGGGTAATGAGCAGTTCTTC	CASISGGPGNEQFF
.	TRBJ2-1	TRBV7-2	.	TGTGCCAGCAGCTTAATGGCAGCCCACGGCGAGCAGTTCTTC	CASSLMAAHGEQFF
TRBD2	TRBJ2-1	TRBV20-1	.	TGCAGTGCTAGACCACGACTAAGCGGGGGAACCTTCTACAATGAGCAGTTCTTC	CSARPRLSGGTFYNEQFF
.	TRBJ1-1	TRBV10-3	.	TGTGCCATCACAACTGGCGGGACAAGCACTGAAGCTTTCTTT	CAITTGGTSTEAFF
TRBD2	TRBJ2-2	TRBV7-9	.	TGTGCCAGCAGCTTCTCGAGCGGGGGTCCCGTTCTGTTTTTT	CASSFSSGGPVLFF
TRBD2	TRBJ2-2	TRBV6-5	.	TGTGCCAGCACACCGCGGGGGGTGGACACCGGGGAGCTGTTTTTT	CASTPRGVDTGELFF
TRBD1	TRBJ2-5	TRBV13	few	TGTGCCAGCAGCTTACAAGGGGGCGGCGGGACCCAGTACTTC	CASSLQGGGGTQYF
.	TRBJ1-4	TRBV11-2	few	TGTGCCAGCAGCGTCCGGTTGGGAACTAATGAAAAACTGTTTTTT	CASSVRLGTNEKLFF
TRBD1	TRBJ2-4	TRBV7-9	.	TGTGCCAGCAGCCGCCGGACAGGGGAAGGCAACATTCAGTACTTC	CASSRRTGEGNIQYF
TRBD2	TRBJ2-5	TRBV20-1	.	TGCAGTGCTAGGGAACCCCTTAGCGGGGGGGCGGGAGAGACCCAGTACTTC	CSAREPLSGGAGETQYF
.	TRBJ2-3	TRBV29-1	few	TGCAGCGTTGAAACAGACACGGCAGATACGCAGTATTTT	CSVETDTADTQYF
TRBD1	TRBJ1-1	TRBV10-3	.	TGTGCCATCAGATCAGGGGGCTCGGGCACTGAAGCTTTCTTT	CAIRSGGSGTEAFF
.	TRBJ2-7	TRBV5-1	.	TGCGCCAGCAGCCCGGTCAGGACCTACGAGCAGTACTTC	CASSPVRTYEQYF
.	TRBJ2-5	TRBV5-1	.	TGCGCCAGCAGCTTGGACCCTGGCGGCAGGGCCCAGTACTTC	CASSLDPGGRAQYF
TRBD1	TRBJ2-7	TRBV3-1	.	TGTGCCAGCAGCCGAACCGGGACAGGGGCCTACGAGCAGTACTTC	CASSRTGTGAYEQYF
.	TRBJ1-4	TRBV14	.	TGTGCCAGCAGCCAAGAAGGGCCGGCTAATGAAAAACTGTTTTTT	CASSQEGPANEKLFF
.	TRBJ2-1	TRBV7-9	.	TGTGCCAGCACGTCTAGAACTGAGCAGTTCTTC	CASTSRTEQFF
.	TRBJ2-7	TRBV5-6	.	TGTGCCAGCAGCTTGGGAGACACCCACGAGCAGTACTTC	CASSLGDTHEQYF
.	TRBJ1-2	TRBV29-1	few	TGCAGCGTTGGGGACGGACGGAGGGATGGCTACACCTTC	CSVGDGRRDGYTF
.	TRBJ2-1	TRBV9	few	TGTGCCAGCAGCGTAGATGTGGGCCCCAATGAGCAGTTCTTC	CASSVDVGPNEQFF
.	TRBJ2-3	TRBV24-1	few	TGTGCCACCAGTGATTTGCCAGGGACTAGCACAGATACGCAGTATTTT	CATSDLPGTSTDTQYF
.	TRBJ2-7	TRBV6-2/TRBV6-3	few	TGTGCCAGCAGTTACAGTAAGTACGAGCAGTACTTC	CASSYSKYEQYF
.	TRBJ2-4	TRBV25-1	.	TGTGCCAGCAGTGAACCCCCTGGTAGCATTCAGTACTTC	CASSEPPGSIQYF
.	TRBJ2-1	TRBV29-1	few	TGCAGCGCTTGGGTCGGGGGCTATGAGCAGTTCTTC	CSAWVGGYEQFF
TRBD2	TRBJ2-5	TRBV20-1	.	TGCAGTGCTAGTAAATTGGGGGGGCAAGAGACCCAGTACTTC	CSASKLGGQETQYF
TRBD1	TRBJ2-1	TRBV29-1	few	TGCAGCGTTGCACCCGGGACAGTCAATGAGCAGTTCTTC	CSVAPGTVNEQFF
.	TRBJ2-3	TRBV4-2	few	TGTGCCAGCAGCCAAGAGGTGGCTAGGGGGGGCACAGATACGCAGTATTTT	CASSQEVARGGTDTQYF
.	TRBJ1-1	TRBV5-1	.	TGCGCCAGCAGCTGGAAGGACGCGAACACTGAAGCTTTCTTT	CASSWKDANTEAFF
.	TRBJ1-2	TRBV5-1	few	TGCGCCAGCAGCTTGTTCCAGAGCCCTGATTATGGCCACACCTTC	CASSLFQSPDYGHTF
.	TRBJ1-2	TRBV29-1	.	TGCAGCGCTCATGGAGGGCAGGCCTATGGCTACACCTTC	CSAHGGQAYGYTF
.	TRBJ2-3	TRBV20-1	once	TGCAGTGCTAGTGTGCTCCTTGGGTTAGATACGCAGTATTTT	CSASVLLGLDTQYF
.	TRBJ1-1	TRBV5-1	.	TGCGCCAGCAGCTCACAGGGAGTGAACACTGAAGCTTTCTTT	CASSSQGVNTEAFF
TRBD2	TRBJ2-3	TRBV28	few	TGTGCCAGCAGGCCTCTAGCGGGGGGCCTATTACGCACAGATACGCAGTATTTT	CASRPLAGGLLRTDTQYF
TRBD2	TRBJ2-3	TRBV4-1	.	TGCGCCAGCAGCCAAGTAATGAGCGGGGCTAGCACAGATACGCAGTATTTT	CASSQVMSGASTDTQYF
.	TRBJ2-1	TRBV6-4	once	TGTGCCAGCAGTGAGAGGTGGAGCTCCTACAATGAGCAGTTCTTC	CASSERWSSYNEQFF
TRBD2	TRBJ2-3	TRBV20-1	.	TGCAGTGCCAAGCCGTATCTAGCGGGGGATAGCACAGATACGCAGTATTTT	CSAKPYLAGDSTDTQYF
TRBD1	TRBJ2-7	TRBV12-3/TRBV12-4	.	TGTGCCAGCAGCCCGGGACAGGCTACCTACGAGCAGTACTTC	CASSPGQATYEQYF
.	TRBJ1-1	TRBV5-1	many	TGCGCCAGCAGCTTGCTCCTTCTGGGGGAAACTGAAGCTTTCTTT	CASSLLLLGETEAFF
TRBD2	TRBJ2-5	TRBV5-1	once	TGCGCCAGCAGCCCGGGACTAGCGGGGTTCGGGCCCCAAGAGACCCAGTACTTC	CASSPGLAGFGPQETQYF
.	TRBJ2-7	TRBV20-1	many	TGCAGTGCTACGCGGGGCTCCTACGAGCAGTACTTC	CSATRGSYEQYF